The rows below give T cell receptor beta chains drawn from one sample of a study of T cell clones after liver transplantation. Only in-frame clones appear in the TCRdb table, and some are missing; sequencing was by immunoSEQ multiplex PCR. The sample has about 15,000 clones, over 90% seen once. The source was CD8+ T cells from blood, collected before liver transplant. The receptors originated from a human donor who received a liver transplant. CDR3s include the opening cysteine and the closing phenylalanine or tryptophan. D genes are given only for firm matches.

v_call,j_call,d_call,cdr3_aa
TRBV28,TRBJ1-4,-,CASSWFPGSEKLFF
TRBV4-3,TRBJ2-3,TRBD2,CASSQTGTSPDTQYF
TRBV15,TRBJ2-3,TRBD2,CATSRKSWGTSGRAVDTQYF
TRBV18,TRBJ1-3,-,CASSPAGSTGNTIYF
TRBV29-1,TRBJ2-1,-,CSVVNVTYNEQFF
TRBV4-3,TRBJ2-2,TRBD2,CASSHLAGGPGELFF
TRBV4-1,TRBJ2-4,-,CASSQGELAKNIQYF
TRBV4-2,TRBJ2-7,-,CASSHGAYEQYF
TRBV7-8,TRBJ1-3,-,CASSLAGSGNTIYF
TRBV4-2,TRBJ1-4,-,CASSQDGGGMTNEKLFF
TRBV19,TRBJ2-7,TRBD1,CASSTRDRAYEQYF
TRBV11-2,TRBJ2-7,TRBD1,CASSPGQGYEQYF
TRBV5-1,TRBJ2-7,TRBD1,CASSLARGIEQYF
TRBV7-2,TRBJ2-1,-,CASSLNRLYNEQFF
TRBV6-4,TRBJ2-7,-,CASRGGTHYEQYF
TRBV27,TRBJ1-1,TRBD1,CASSSSQGEKNTEAFF
TRBV9,TRBJ2-5,TRBD2,CASSLGLAGEETQYF
TRBV10-2,TRBJ2-6,-,CASSEKASGANVLTF
TRBV4-2,TRBJ2-7,TRBD2,CASSQGNSGSVYEQYF
TRBV28,TRBJ1-4,-,CASSRNGGKEEKLFF
TRBV28,TRBJ2-6,-,CASSLGAGANVLTF
TRBV6-5,TRBJ2-7,-,CASRGDIRGHEQYF
TRBV28,TRBJ2-7,TRBD1,CASSLTGGPFSEQYF
TRBV4-1,TRBJ2-1,TRBD2,CASSPGGSTSGRDEQFF
TRBV27,TRBJ2-7,-,CASSLSNNWRDEQYF
TRBV5-1,TRBJ2-1,TRBD1,CASSSGTVEQFF
TRBV29-1,TRBJ2-7,-,CSAQGRGGDYEQYF
TRBV7-9,TRBJ2-3,TRBD1,CASSVGQGAITDTQYF
TRBV28,TRBJ1-1,TRBD1,CASSPRLGGMNTEAFF
TRBV21-1,TRBJ2-5,-,CASSKERLAGPQETQYF
TRBV9,TRBJ2-1,TRBD2,CASSVDLSGGGYNEQFF
TRBV9,TRBJ2-5,-,CASSVGQGWETQYF
TRBV18,TRBJ2-1,-,CASSPPLSYNEQFF
TRBV7-9,TRBJ1-3,TRBD1,CASSFYGTGRNTIYF
TRBV11-1,TRBJ2-7,-,CASSFESGAYEQYF
TRBV7-9,TRBJ2-6,-,CASSSALTRANVLTF
TRBV19,TRBJ2-1,TRBD2,CASSMVTSGNNEQFF
TRBV9,TRBJ2-1,TRBD2,CASSPRRTSGSNYEQFF
TRBV12-5,TRBJ2-7,TRBD2,CASGLGGGGPIYEQYF
TRBV11-2,TRBJ2-3,TRBD2,CASSSRDYNLRDTQYF
TRBV9,TRBJ2-2,TRBD1,CASTTGGGNTGELFF
TRBV6-5,TRBJ2-1,-,CASSYPGEQFF
TRBV9,TRBJ2-1,-,CASSGQGGYNEQFF
TRBV6-1,TRBJ2-2,-,CASSPNTGELFF
TRBV2,TRBJ2-7,TRBD2,CASSLPGEGSSYEQYF
TRBV10-2,TRBJ2-7,-,CASSGGRVTYEQYF
TRBV28,TRBJ2-7,TRBD2,CASSRGLAGSYEQYF
TRBV7-9,TRBJ2-5,TRBD2,CASSPPSGDITQYF
TRBV6-6,TRBJ1-1,TRBD1,CASRETGDPEAFF
TRBV6-5,TRBJ2-1,TRBD2,CASSPGTRVNEQFF
TRBV13,TRBJ2-7,-,CASSEHQAYEQYF
TRBV27,TRBJ2-1,TRBD2,CASRLAGVYNEQFF
TRBV27,TRBJ2-1,TRBD2,CASSSEASGFNEQFF
TRBV7-3,TRBJ2-1,-,CASSLRGPRTSYNEQFF
TRBV15,TRBJ2-7,-,CATSRVAGDTYEQYF
TRBV7-9,TRBJ1-1,-,CASSFVNTEAFF
TRBV28,TRBJ2-1,-,CASSPVVRSYNEQFF
TRBV10-2,TRBJ2-2,TRBD2,CASAPQAGNTGELFF
TRBV9,TRBJ2-7,-,CASSRADTYEQYF